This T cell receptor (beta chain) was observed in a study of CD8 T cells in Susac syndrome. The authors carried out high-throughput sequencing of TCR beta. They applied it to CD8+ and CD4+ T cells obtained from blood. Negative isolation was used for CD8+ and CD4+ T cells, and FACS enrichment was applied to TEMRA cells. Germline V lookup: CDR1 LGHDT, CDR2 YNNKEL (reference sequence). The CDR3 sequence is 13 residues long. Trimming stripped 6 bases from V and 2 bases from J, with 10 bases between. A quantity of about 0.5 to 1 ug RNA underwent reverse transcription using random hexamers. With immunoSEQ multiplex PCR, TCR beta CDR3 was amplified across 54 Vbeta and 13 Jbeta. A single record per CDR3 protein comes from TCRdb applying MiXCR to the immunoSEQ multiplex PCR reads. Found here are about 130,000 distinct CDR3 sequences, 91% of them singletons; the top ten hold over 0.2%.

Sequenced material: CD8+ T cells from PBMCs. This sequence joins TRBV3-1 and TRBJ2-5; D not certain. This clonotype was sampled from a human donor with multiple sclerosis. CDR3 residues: CASRQQGQETQYF. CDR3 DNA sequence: TGTGCCAGCAGACAACAAGGACAAGAGACCCAGTACTTC.